This entry lists 16 T cell receptor beta chains sequenced from one sample in a study of blood T cells in healthy people across ages. Together with a sample-barcoded 5' primer, a J-beta primer mix was included in a second PCR lasting about 7 to 12 cycles. TCRdb reanalysed the 5' RACE reads using MiXCR and keeps one entry per CDR3 protein. This table holds around 1.5 million distinct CDR3 sequences, around 59% found once. The sample consisted of blood. The receptors shown here come from a young man in good health.

This clonotype came up once. A much larger clonotype is one base distant, so this may be a read error. The chain carries TRBV6-4 and TRBJ1-2; 7 positions match TRBD1. CDR1 and CDR2 from the germline V gene are MRHNA and SNTAGT. This CDR3 comprises 13 residues. This CDR3 reads CVSSDGQANGYTF. CDR3 bases: TGTGTCAGCAGTGACGGACAGGCAAATGGCTACACCTTC.

The sample holds many counts of this clonotype. V usage is TRBV6-5 and J usage is TRBJ2-7, with unresolved D. Per the germline V gene, CDR1 is MNHEY and CDR2 is SVGAGI. The CDR3 sequence is 12 residues long. V lost 6 bases and J lost 2, with 8 bases in between. CDR3 in amino acids: CASRDLPYEQYF. The CDR3 bases are TGTGCCAGCAGGGACCTACCCTACGAGCAGTACTTC.

The rearrangement links TRBV7-2 to TRBJ1-6; possibly TRBD1 for D (5 bases). This CDR3 is 16 amino acids long. V lost 0 bases and J 3 bases, leaving 9 bases between the germline ends. Germline lookup yields CDR1 SGHTA and CDR2 FQGNSA. The CDR3 DNA follows: TGTGCCAGCAGCTTAGCCCCCGGGGGCTATAATTCACCCCTCCACTTT. Its translation: CASSLAPGGYNSPLHF.

The chain joins TRBV6-2 or TRBV6-3 to TRBJ2-2, with TRBD2 matching 12 bases. Trimming took 4 bases from V and 0 from J; bases not matched to a gene: 15. CDR1 MNHEY and CDR2 SVGEGT come from the germline V gene. This CDR3 comprises 21 residues. The CDR3 nucleotides read TGTGCCAGCAGTTCTCCGGGACTAGCGGGCCCTCCGTTCGCGAACACCGGGGAGCTGTTTTTT. Translating it yields CASSSPGLAGPPFANTGELFF.

V usage is TRBV5-1 and J usage is TRBJ2-1; 7 positions match TRBD1. This CDR3 contains 14 residues. With V trimmed by 1 base and J by 4 bases, 2 bases remained unmatched. CDR1 is SGHRS, CDR2 YFSETQ, per germline. The CDR3 DNA follows: TGCGCCAGCAGCTTGACAGGGGCTTACAATGAGCAGTTCTTC. Translation gives CASSLTGAYNEQFF.

CDR3 DNA: TGTGCCAGCAGCCAGATGCTCTTGCGGGGAGATACGCAGTATTTT. Translation gives CASSQMLLRGDTQYF. The chain links TRBV3-1 to TRBJ2-3, with D perhaps TRBD2 (6 bases). Deletions cut 3 bases from V and 5 bases from J, with 15 bases between. There are 15 residues in the CDR3. Germline-derived CDR1 and CDR2 are LGHDT and YNNKEL (reference sequence).

V usage is TRBV27 and J usage is TRBJ2-7, with 10 bases lining up with TRBD1. V lost 8 bases to trimming and J lost 4 bases; unmatched junction nucleotides: 8. The CDR3 length is 14 residues. Germline V gene sequence: CDR1 MNHEY, CDR2 SMNVEV (reference sequence). Here the CDR3 DNA reads TGTGCCAGCCGGACAGGGGGAATGTGGTACGAGCAGTACTTC. Residues: CASRTGGMWYEQYF.

This clonotype is a singleton in its sample. The genes are TRBV6-1 and TRBJ2-7; tentative D call: TRBD2 (6 bases). Trimming removed 6 bases from V and 2 bases from J, with 26 bases in between. The CDR3 contains 18 residues. Per germline, CDR1 MNHNS and CDR2 SASEGT. This CDR3 reads CASSSRLAGTGLPYEQYF. CDR3 coding DNA: TGTGCCAGCAGCTCTAGACTTGCCGGGACTGGCCTACCCTACGAGCAGTACTTC.

This chain joins TRBV27 and TRBJ2-4; D might be TRBD1 (5 bases). Trimming took 6 bases from V and 13 from J, leaving 25 bases between them. Germline lookup yields CDR1 MNHEY and CDR2 SMNVEV (reference sequence). CDR3 length: 15 amino acids. CDR3 coding DNA: TGTGCCAGCAGCCGAAGGGGCATAGGGGCTATGGAGCAGTACTTC. Amino acids: CASSRRGIGAMEQYF.

This chain connects TRBV4-1 to TRBJ2-5, with a weak D call TRBD2 (7 bases). Germline assignment: CDR1 MGHRA and CDR2 YSYEKL. V was pared by 4 bases and J by 4 bases, with 22 bases between. The CDR3 contains 17 residues. The DNA of the CDR3 is TGCGCCAGCAGCCTCGGGGCCAATCAGGGGAGGGGAGAGACCCAGTACTTC. Its translation is CASSLGANQGRGETQYF.

The chain recombines TRBV20-1 with TRBJ2-7; D is possibly TRBD1 or TRBD2 (5 bases each). Germline CDR1 is DFQATT and CDR2 is SNEGSKA (reference sequence). This CDR3 region has 15 residues. The V end was cut by 5 bases, the J end by 5 bases, with 22 bases between. This CDR3 is CSAWAGTSSGNEQYF. CDR3 bases: TGCAGTGCTTGGGCTGGGACCAGTTCTGGGAACGAGCAGTACTTC.

The V call is TRBV6-1, the J call TRBJ2-7; D is unresolved. This CDR3 has 13 amino acids. The V gene's germline CDR1 is MNHNS and CDR2 SASEGT. V was pared by 6 bases and J by 3 bases, with 12 bases between. Here the CDR3 reads CASSNDGVYEQYF. Written as DNA, the CDR3 is TGTGCCAGCAGCAACGATGGAGTCTACGAGCAGTACTTC.

This chain connects TRBV28 to TRBJ2-7; D may be TRBD1 or TRBD2 (5 bases each). V lost 5 bases and J 2 bases, leaving 13 bases between the germline ends. The CDR3 is made up of 14 amino acids. Looked up from germline, CDR1 is MDHEN and CDR2 is SYDVKM. The CDR3 region is CASSGDVLAYEQYF. The CDR3, as DNA: TGTGCCAGCAGTGGGGACGTTCTTGCCTACGAGCAGTACTTC.

This clonotype was counted between two and nine times. The chain carries TRBV20-1 and TRBJ2-7; D not certain. V lost 6 bases, J lost 0 bases, and 15 bases lay in between. Germline V gene lookup returns CDR1 DFQATT and CDR2 SNEGSKA (reference sequence). The CDR3 is 14 amino acids. The CDR3 DNA is TGCAGTGCCAACCGACATCCCATCTCCTACGAGCAGTACTTC. Its translation is CSANRHPISYEQYF.

The chain recombines TRBV4-1 with TRBJ2-2; a weak D match, TRBD1 (6 bases). Per germline, CDR1 MGHRA and CDR2 YSYEKL. The CDR3 consists of 15 residues. V lost 1 base to trimming and J lost 6 bases, with 12 bases between them. For the CDR3, the DNA is TGCGCCAGCAGCCAAGCGGACAGTTCTGCCGGGGAGCTGTTTTTT. It specifies CASSQADSSAGELFF.

The V and J genes are TRBV7-9 and TRBJ2-3, with 7 nucleotides matching TRBD1. CDR1 SEHNR and CDR2 FQNEAQ come from the germline V gene (reference sequence). This CDR3 has 16 residues. V trimming: 2 bases; J trimming: 6 bases; junction bases outside the gene matches: 11. The CDR3 DNA reads TGTGCCAGCAGCTTAACAGATAGGGGGCTACTGGATACGCAGTATTTT. Translated: CASSLTDRGLLDTQYF.